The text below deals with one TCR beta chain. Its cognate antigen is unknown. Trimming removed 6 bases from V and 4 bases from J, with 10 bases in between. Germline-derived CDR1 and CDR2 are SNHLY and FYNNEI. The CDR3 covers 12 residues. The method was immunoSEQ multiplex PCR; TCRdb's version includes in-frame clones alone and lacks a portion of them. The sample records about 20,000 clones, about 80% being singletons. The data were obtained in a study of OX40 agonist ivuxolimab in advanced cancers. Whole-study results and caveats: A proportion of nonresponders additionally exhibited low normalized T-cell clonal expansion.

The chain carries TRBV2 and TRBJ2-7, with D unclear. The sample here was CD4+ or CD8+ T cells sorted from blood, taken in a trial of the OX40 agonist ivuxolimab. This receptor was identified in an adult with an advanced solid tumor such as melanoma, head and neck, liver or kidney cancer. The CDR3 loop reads CASRLLDYEQYF. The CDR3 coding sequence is TGTGCCAGCAGACTATTAGATTACGAGCAGTACTTC.